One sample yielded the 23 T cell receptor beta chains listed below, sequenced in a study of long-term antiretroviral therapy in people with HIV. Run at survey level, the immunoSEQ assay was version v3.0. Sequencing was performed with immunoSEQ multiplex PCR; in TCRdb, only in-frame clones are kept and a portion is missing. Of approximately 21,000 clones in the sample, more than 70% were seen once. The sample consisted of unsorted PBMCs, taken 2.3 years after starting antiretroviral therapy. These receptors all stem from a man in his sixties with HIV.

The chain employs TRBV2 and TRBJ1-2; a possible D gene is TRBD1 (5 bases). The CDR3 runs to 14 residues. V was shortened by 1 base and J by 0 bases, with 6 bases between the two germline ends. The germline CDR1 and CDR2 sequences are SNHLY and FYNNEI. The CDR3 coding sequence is TGTGCCAGCAGTGAAGAGACAGCTAACTATGGCTACACCTTC. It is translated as CASSEETANYGYTF.

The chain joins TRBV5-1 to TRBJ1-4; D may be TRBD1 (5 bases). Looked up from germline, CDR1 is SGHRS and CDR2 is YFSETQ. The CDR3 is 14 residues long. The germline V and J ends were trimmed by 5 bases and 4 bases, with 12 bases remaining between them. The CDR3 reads CASRAQGGNEKLFF. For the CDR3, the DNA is TGCGCCAGCAGAGCCCAGGGCGGTAATGAAAAACTGTTTTTT.

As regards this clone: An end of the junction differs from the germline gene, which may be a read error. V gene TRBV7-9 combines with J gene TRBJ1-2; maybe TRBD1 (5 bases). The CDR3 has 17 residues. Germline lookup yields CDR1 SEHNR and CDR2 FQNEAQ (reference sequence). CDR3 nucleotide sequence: TGTGCCAGCAGCTTAACAGGTGTTATGGGGTTCCCGACCCGTAATTATTGG. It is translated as CASSLTGVMGFPTRNYW.

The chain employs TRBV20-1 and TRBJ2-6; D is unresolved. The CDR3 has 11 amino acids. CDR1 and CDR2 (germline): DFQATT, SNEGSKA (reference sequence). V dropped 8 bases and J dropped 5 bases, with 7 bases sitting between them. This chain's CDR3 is CSQHRANVLTF. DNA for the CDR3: TGCAGTCAACACCGGGCCAACGTCCTGACTTTC.

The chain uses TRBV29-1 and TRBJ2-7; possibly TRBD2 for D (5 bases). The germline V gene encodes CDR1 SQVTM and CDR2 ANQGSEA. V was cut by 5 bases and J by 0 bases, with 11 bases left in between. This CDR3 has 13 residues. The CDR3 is CSVRGPFSYEQYF. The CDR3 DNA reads TGCAGCGTTCGGGGTCCGTTCTCCTACGAGCAGTACTTC.

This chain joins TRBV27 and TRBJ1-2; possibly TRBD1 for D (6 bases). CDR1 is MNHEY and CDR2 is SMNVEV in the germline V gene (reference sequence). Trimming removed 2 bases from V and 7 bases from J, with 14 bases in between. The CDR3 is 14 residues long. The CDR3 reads CASSLTGFLGGYTF. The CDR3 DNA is TGTGCCAGCAGTTTAACAGGGTTTTTGGGTGGCTACACCTTC.

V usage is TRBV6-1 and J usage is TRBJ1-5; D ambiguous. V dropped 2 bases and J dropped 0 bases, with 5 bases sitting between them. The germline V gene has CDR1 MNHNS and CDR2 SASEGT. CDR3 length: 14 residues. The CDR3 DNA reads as TGTGCCAGCAGTGAACAGGTTAGCAATCAGCCCCAGCATTTT. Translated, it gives CASSEQVSNQPQHF.

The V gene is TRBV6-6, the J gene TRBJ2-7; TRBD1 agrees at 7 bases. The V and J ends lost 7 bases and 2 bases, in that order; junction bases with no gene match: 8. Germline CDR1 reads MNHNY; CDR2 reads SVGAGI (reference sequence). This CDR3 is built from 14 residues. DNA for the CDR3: TGTGCCAGCAACATAGGGGGCACCACCTACGAGCAGTACTTC. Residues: CASNIGGTTYEQYF.

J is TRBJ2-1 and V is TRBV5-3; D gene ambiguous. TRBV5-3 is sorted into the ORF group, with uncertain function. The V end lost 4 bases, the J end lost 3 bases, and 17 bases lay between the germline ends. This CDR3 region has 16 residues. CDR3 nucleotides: TGTGCCAGAAGCCCCCTCCCTCGGTCCTTCTACAATGAGCAGTTCTTC. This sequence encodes CARSPLPRSFYNEQFF.

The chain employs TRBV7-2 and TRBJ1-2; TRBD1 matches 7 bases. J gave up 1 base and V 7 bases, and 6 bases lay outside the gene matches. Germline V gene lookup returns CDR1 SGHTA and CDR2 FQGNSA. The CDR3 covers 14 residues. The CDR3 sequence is CASTRDRLNYGYTF. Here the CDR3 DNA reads TGTGCCAGCACCAGGGACAGACTTAACTATGGCTACACCTTC.

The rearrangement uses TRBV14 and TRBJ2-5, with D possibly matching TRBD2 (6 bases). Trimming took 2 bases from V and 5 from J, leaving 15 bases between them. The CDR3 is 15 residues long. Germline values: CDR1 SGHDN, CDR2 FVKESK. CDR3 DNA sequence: TGTGCCAGCAGCCAACAGGGAGGTTTTGGGGAGACCCAGTACTTC. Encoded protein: CASSQQGGFGETQYF.

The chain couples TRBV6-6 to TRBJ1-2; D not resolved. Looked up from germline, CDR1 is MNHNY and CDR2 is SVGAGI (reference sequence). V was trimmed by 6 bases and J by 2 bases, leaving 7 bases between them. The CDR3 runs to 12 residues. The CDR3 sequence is CASSGSNYGYTF. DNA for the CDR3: TGTGCCAGCAGCGGATCAAACTATGGCTACACCTTC.

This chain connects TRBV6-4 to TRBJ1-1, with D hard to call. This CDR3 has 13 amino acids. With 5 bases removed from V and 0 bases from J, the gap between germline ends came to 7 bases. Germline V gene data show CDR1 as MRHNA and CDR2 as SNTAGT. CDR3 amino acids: CASSLDMNTEAFF. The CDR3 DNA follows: TGTGCCAGCAGTCTCGATATGAACACTGAAGCTTTCTTT.

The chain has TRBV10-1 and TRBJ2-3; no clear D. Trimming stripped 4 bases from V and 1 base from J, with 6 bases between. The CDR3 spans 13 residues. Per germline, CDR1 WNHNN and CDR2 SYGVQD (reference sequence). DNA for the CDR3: TGCGCCAGCAGTGCCTCTGGCACAGATACGCAGTATTTT. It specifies CASSASGTDTQYF.

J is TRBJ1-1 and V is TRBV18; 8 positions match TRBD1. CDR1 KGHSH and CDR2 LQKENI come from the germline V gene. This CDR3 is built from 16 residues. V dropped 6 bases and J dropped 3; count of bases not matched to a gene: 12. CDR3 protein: CASSQNQGALDTEAFF. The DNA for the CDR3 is TGTGCCAGCTCTCAAAATCAGGGGGCGCTGGACACTGAAGCTTTCTTT.

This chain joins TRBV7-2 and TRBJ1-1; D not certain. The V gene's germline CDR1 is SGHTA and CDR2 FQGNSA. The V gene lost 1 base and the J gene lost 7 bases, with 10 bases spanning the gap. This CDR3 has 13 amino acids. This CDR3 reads CASSLVRAVEAFF. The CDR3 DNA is TGTGCCAGCAGCTTAGTAAGGGCTGTTGAAGCTTTCTTT. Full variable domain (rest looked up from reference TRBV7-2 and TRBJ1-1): GAGVSQSPSNKVTEKGKDVELRCDPISGHTALYWYRQSLGQGLEFLIYFQGNSAPDKSGLPSDRFSAERTGGSVSTLTIQRTQQEDSAVYLCASSLVRAVEAFFGQGTRLTVV.

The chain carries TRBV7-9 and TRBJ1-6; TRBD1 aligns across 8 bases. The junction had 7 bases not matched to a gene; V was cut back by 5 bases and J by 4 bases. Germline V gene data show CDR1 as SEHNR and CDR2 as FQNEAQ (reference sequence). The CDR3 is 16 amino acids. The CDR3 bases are TGTGCCAGCAGCGAACGACAGGGGCTGTATAATTCACCCCTCCACTTT. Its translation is CASSERQGLYNSPLHF.

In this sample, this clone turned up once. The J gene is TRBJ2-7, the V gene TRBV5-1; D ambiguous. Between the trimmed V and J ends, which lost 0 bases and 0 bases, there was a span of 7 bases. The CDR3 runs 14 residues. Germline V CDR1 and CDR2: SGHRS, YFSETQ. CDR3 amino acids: CASSLAIHSYEQYF. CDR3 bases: TGCGCCAGCAGCTTGGCGATTCACTCCTACGAGCAGTACTTC.

In DNA, the CDR3 is TGTGCCAGCAGCTTAGGGGGGGCTTGGGGACAGCCCCAGCATTTT. Translation gives CASSLGGAWGQPQHF. The V call is TRBV7-8, the J call TRBJ1-5, with D possibly being TRBD1 (6 bases). The V gene lost 1 base and the J gene lost 7 bases, with 14 bases spanning the gap. Per germline, CDR1 SGHVS and CDR2 FQNEAQ. The CDR3 contains 15 residues.

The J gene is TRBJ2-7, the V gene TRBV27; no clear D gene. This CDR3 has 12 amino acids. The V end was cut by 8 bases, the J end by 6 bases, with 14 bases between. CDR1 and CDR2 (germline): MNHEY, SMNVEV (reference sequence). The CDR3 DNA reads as TGTGCCAGCGCGGCTAGGTACCGCGAGCAGTACTTC. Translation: CASAARYREQYF.

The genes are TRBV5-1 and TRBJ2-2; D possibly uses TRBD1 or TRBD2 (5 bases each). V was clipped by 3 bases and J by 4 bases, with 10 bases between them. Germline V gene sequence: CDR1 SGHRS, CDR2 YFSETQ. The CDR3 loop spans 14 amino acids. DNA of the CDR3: TGCGCCAGCAGCTCCGGTGGGGGCACCGGGGAGCTGTTTTTT. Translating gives CASSSGGGTGELFF.

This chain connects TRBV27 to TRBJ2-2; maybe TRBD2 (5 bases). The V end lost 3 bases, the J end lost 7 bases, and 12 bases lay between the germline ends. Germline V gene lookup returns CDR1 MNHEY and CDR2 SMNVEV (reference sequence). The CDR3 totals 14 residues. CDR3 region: CASSFRRRNGELFF. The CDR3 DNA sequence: TGTGCCAGCAGTTTCCGAAGGAGGAACGGGGAGCTGTTTTTT.

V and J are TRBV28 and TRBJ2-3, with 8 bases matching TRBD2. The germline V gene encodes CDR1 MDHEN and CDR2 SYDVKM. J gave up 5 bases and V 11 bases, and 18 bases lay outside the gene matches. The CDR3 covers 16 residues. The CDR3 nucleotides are TGTGCCGCCTCAAGCAGGGGCGGGGGGAGGGTAGATACGCAGTATTTT. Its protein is CAASSRGGGRVDTQYF.